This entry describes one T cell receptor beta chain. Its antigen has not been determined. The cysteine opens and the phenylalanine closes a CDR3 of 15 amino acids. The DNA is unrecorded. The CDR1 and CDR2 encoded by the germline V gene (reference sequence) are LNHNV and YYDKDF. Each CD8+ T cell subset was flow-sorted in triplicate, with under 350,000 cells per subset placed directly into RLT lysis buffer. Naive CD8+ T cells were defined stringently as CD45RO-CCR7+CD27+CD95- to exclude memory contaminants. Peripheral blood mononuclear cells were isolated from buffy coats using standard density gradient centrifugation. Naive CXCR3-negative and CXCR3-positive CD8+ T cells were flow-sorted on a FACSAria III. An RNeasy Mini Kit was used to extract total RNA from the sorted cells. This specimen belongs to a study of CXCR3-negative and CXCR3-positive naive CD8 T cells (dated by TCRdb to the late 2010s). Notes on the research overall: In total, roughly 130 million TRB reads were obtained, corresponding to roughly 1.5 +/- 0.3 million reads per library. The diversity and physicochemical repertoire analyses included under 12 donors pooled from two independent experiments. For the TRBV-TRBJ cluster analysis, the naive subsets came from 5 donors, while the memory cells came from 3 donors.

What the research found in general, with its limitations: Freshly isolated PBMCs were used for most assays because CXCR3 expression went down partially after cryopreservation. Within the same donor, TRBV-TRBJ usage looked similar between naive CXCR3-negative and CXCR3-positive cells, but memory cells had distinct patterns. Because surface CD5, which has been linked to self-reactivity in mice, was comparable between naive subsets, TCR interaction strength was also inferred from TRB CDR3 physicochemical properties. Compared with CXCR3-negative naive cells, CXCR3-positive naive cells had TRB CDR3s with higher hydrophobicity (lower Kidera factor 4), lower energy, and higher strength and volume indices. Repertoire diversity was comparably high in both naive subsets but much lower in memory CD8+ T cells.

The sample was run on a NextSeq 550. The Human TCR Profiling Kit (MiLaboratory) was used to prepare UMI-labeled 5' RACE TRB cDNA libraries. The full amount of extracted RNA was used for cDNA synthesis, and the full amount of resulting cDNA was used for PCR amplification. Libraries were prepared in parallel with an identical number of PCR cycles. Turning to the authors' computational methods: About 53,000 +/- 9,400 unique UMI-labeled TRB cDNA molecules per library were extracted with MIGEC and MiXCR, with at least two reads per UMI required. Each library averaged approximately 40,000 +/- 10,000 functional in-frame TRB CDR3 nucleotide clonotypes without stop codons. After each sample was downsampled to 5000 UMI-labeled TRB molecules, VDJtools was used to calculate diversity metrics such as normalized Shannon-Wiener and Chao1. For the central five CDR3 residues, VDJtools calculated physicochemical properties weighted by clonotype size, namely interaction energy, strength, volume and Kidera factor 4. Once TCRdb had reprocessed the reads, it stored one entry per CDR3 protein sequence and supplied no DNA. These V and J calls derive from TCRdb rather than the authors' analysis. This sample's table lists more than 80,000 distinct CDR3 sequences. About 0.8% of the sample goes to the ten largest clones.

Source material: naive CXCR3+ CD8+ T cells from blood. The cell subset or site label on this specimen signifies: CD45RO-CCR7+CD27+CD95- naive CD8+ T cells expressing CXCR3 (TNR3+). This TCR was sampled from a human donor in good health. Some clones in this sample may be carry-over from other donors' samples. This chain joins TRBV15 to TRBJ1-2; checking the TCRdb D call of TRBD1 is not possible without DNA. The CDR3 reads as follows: CATSRDQTGWSGYTF.